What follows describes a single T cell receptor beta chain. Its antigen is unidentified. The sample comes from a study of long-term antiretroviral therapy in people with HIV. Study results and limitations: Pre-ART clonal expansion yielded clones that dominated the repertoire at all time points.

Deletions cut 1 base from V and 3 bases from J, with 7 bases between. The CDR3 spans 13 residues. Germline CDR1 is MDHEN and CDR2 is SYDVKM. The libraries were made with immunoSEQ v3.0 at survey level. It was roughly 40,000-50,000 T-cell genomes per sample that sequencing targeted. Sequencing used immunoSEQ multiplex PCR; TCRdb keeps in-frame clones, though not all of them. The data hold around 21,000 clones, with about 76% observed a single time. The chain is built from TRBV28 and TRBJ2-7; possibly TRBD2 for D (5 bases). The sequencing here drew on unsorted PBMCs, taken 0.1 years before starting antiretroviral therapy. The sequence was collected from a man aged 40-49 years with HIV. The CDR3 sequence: CASSLFRDYEQYF. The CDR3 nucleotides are TGTGCCAGCAGTTTATTTCGGGACTACGAGCAGTACTTC.